Following are 24 T cell receptor beta chains from one sample sequenced in a study of T cell repertoires in cytomegalovirus infection. These TCRs are of unknown antigen specificity. MiXCR, run by TCRdb on the reads, gives a single entry per CDR3 protein. The sample has about 890,000 distinct CDR3 sequences; approximately 33% are singletons. Sequenced material: cultured CD8+ T cells from PBMCs, taken from culture after CMV antigen stimulation. The receptors derive from a human donor in good health (CMV status not recorded). Some clones in this sample may be carry-over from other donors' samples.

This clonotype was found once. Compared with germline, one end of the junction differs, possibly owing to a read error. The rearrangement uses TRBV27 and TRBJ1-2, with a tentative D call TRBD1 (5 bases). Germline lookup yields CDR1 MNHEY and CDR2 SMNVEV (reference sequence). The CDR3 runs to 12 residues. CDR3 DNA sequence: TGTGTCAGCAGTAACAGGAACTATGGCTACACCTTC. As protein: CVSSNRNYGYTF.

V usage is TRBV6-6 and J usage is TRBJ2-5; 11 bases agree with TRBD2. CDR3 length equals 16 residues. The V gene end was trimmed by 5 bases and the J gene end by 5 bases; junction bases not matched to a gene: 10. Per the germline V gene, CDR1 is MNHNY and CDR2 is SVGAGI (reference sequence). In DNA, the CDR3 is TGTGCCAGCAGTATACGGACTAGCGGGTGGTTGGAGACCCAGTACTTC. Protein sequence: CASSIRTSGWLETQYF.

This clonotype was found many times. The J gene is TRBJ2-1, the V gene TRBV7-8; D not certain. There are 13 residues in the CDR3. CDR1 is SGHVS and CDR2 is FQNEAQ in the germline V gene. V was trimmed by 1 base and J by 6 bases, leaving 7 bases between them. The chain's CDR3 is CASSLGPGNEQFF. The CDR3 DNA reads as TGTGCCAGCAGCTTAGGACCGGGCAATGAGCAGTTCTTC.

A few counts support this clonotype. The chain employs TRBV6-6 and TRBJ1-2; D gene unclear. Per the germline V gene, CDR1 is MNHNY and CDR2 is SVGAGI (reference sequence). Trimming stripped 0 bases from V and 6 bases from J, with 11 bases between. The CDR3 covers 14 residues. In DNA form, the CDR3 reads TGTGCCAGCAGTTACTCGACTGGCGGCGATGGCTACACCTTC. It codes for CASSYSTGGDGYTF.

This clonotype was recorded a few times. The rearrangement links TRBV6-1 to TRBJ2-1, with 10 bases aligning to TRBD2. The CDR3 covers 17 residues. Per germline, CDR1 MNHNS and CDR2 SASEGT. Trimming cost V 2 bases and J 0 bases; bases outside gene matches: 4. The CDR3 loop is CASSERLAGASYNEQFF. CDR3 coding DNA: TGTGCCAGCAGTGAACGGCTAGCGGGGGCCTCCTACAATGAGCAGTTCTTC.

The table lists this clonotype with many counts. This chain uses TRBV7-9 with TRBJ1-5, with D unresolved. Germline CDR1 is SEHNR and CDR2 is FQNEAQ (reference sequence). V shed 4 bases and J shed 1 base, with 14 bases lying between them. There are 16 residues in the CDR3. CDR3 protein: CASSSSSDGSNQPQHF. In DNA form, the CDR3 reads TGTGCCAGCAGCTCATCCTCGGACGGGAGCAATCAGCCCCAGCATTTT.

Here the CDR3 reads CSAYTGVGNEKLFF. CDR3 nucleotide sequence: TGCAGTGCTTACACAGGGGTTGGTAATGAAAAACTGTTTTTT. This chain joins TRBV20-1 and TRBJ1-4; 7 bases match TRBD1. Looked up from germline, CDR1 is DFQATT and CDR2 is SNEGSKA (reference sequence). This CDR3 has 14 residues. J was trimmed by 4 bases and V by 5 bases; bases with no gene match: 7.

This clonotype was seen a few times. This chain links TRBV6-6 with TRBJ1-2; D is perhaps TRBD1 (5 bases). The CDR3 runs 14 residues. The V end lost 5 bases, the J end lost 4 bases, and 14 bases lay between the germline ends. The V gene's germline CDR1 is MNHNY and CDR2 SVGAGI (reference sequence). The DNA for the CDR3 is TGTGCCAGCAGTCATGTAGGGGCGGGCTATGGCTACACCTTC. Protein product: CASSHVGAGYGYTF.

This clonotype showed up just a few times. The V call is TRBV28, the J call TRBJ2-3, with D uncertain. The CDR3 runs to 11 residues. The V end lost 4 bases, the J end lost 11 bases, and 10 bases lay between the germline ends. Germline V gene data show CDR1 as MDHEN and CDR2 as SYDVKM. CDR3 coding DNA: TGTGCCAGCAGTTCCACCTACTGGCAGTATTTT. This gives the protein CASSSTYWQYF.

This clonotype came up a few times. This chain uses TRBV24-1 with TRBJ2-1; the match to TRBD2 covers 16 bases. The CDR3 is 18 residues long. The V gene's germline CDR1 is KGHDR and CDR2 SFDVKD. V dropped 4 bases and J dropped 6; count of bases not matched to a gene: 8. The CDR3 loop reads CATSDPGTSGGGPNEQFF. DNA of the CDR3: TGTGCCACCAGTGACCCCGGGACTAGCGGGGGGGGCCCCAATGAGCAGTTCTTC.

Only a few counts were recorded for this clonotype. The chain links TRBV27 to TRBJ1-1, with D possibly being TRBD1 (6 bases). From germline, CDR1 is MNHEY and CDR2 SMNVEV (reference sequence). The V and J ends lost 4 bases and 1 base respectively, with 10 bases between them. There are 14 residues in the CDR3. Here the CDR3 reads CASSWTDPNTEAFF. CDR3 coding DNA: TGTGCCAGCAGTTGGACAGACCCGAACACTGAAGCTTTCTTT.

This clonotype showed up just a few times. V and J are TRBV20-1 and TRBJ2-3; no clear D gene. There are 12 residues in the CDR3. V was cut by 3 bases and J by 4 bases, with 8 bases left in between. The germline CDR1 and CDR2 sequences are DFQATT and SNEGSKA (reference sequence). CDR3 in amino acids: CSASSLSDTQYF. DNA for the CDR3: TGCAGTGCTAGCTCCTTGTCAGATACGCAGTATTTT.

The chain has TRBV28 and TRBJ2-7; TRBD2 might be the D (5 bases). Trimming removed 5 bases at V and 7 bases at J, with 18 bases between. Germline V lookup: CDR1 MDHEN, CDR2 SYDVKM. This CDR3 comprises 14 residues. The CDR3 DNA is TGTGCCAGCAGTCCTGTTGAGGGCATTGGAGAGCAGTACGTC. Translation: CASSPVEGIGEQYV.

This clonotype has just a few counts. The genes are TRBV7-9 and TRBJ2-7; weak D call: TRBD1 (5 bases). The V end lost 6 bases, the J end lost 3 bases, and 18 bases lay between the germline ends. This CDR3 comprises 15 residues. The germline V gene has CDR1 SEHNR and CDR2 FQNEAQ (reference sequence). The CDR3 region is CASRSPDTKYYEQYF. CDR3 sequence (DNA): TGTGCCAGCAGGTCCCCGGACACGAAATACTACGAGCAGTACTTC. Full variable domain (remainder filled in from reference TRBV7-9 and TRBJ2-7): DTGVSQNPRHKITKRGQNVTFRCDPISEHNRLYWYRQTLGQGPEFLTYFQNEAQLEKSRLLSDRFSAERPKGSFSTLEIQRTEQGDSAMYLCASRSPDTKYYEQYFGPGTRLTVT.

This rearrangement joins TRBV4-1 to TRBJ2-3; 7 nucleotides line up with TRBD2. This CDR3 region has 17 residues. V was pared by 1 base and J by 0 bases, with 7 bases of the junction left unmatched. Germline V lookup: CDR1 MGHRA, CDR2 YSYEKL. For the CDR3, the DNA is TGCGCCAGCAGCCAAGTCGGGGGGATATTTAGCACAGATACGCAGTATTTT. Residues: CASSQVGGIFSTDTQYF.

The rearrangement joins TRBV28 to TRBJ2-3; D call uncertain. Trimming took 2 bases from V and 2 from J, leaving 14 bases between them. The CDR3 extends over 16 amino acids. Germline CDR1 and CDR2: MDHEN and SYDVKM. The chain's CDR3 is CASSLSPFVFTDTQYF. The CDR3 DNA sequence: TGTGCCAGCAGTTTAAGTCCCTTTGTGTTCACAGATACGCAGTATTTT.

This clonotype was found a few times. V usage is TRBV13 and J usage is TRBJ2-1; a possible D gene is TRBD1 (5 bases). Between the trimmed V and J ends, which lost 1 base and 0 bases, there was a span of 10 bases. The CDR3 runs to 16 residues. CDR1 PRHDT and CDR2 FYEKMQ come from the germline V gene (reference sequence). Here the CDR3 reads CASSLEGETSYNEQFF. The CDR3 coding sequence is TGTGCCAGCAGCTTAGAAGGGGAAACCTCCTACAATGAGCAGTTCTTC.

The chain joins TRBV7-9 to TRBJ1-2; 8 nucleotides agree with TRBD1. Germline-derived CDR1 and CDR2 are SEHNR and FQNEAQ (reference sequence). V shed 3 bases, J shed 5 bases, and the junction held 20 bases outside the gene matches. The CDR3 contains 19 residues. CDR3 DNA sequence: TGTGCCAGCAGCTTCCGCAACCCCGGGACAGGTTCACGGGGATATGGCTACACCTTC. This sequence encodes CASSFRNPGTGSRGYGYTF.

This clonotype was seen a single time. V and J are TRBV6-5 and TRBJ1-1; no clear D. Trimming pared 5 bases from V and 7 bases from J, leaving 14 bases between. The V gene's germline CDR1 is MNHEY and CDR2 SVGAGI. This CDR3 has 13 amino acids. CDR3 sequence reads: CASSDIDGREAFF. The CDR3 nucleotides are TGTGCCAGCAGTGACATCGACGGACGTGAAGCTTTCTTT.

CDR3: CATSTPGTIYF. The CDR3 DNA sequence: TGTGCCACCAGCACCCCCGGGACCATATATTTT. The rearrangement links TRBV15 to TRBJ1-3; D gene uncertain. The germline V and J ends were trimmed by 4 bases and 10 bases, with 8 bases remaining between them. This CDR3 has 11 amino acids. Germline assignment: CDR1 LNHNV and CDR2 YYDKDF (reference sequence).

Many counts were recorded for this clonotype. The genes are TRBV20-1 and TRBJ2-7; TRBD1 aligns across 7 bases. This CDR3 comprises 15 residues. Germline V gene data show CDR1 as DFQATT and CDR2 as SNEGSKA (reference sequence). Trimming cost V 1 base and J 2 bases; bases outside gene matches: 8. The DNA of the CDR3 is TGCAGTGCTAGAGGGTTTCAGACAGGGACCTACGAGCAGTACTTC. Protein product: CSARGFQTGTYEQYF.

In this sample, this clonotype turned up many times. The chain combines TRBV9 with TRBJ2-3, with 16 bases aligning to TRBD2. This CDR3 contains 17 residues. The ends lost 4 bases at V and 6 bases at J; junction bases unmatched: 8. Germline V lookup: CDR1 SGDLS, CDR2 YYNGEE. In nucleotides, the CDR3 is TGTGCCAGCAGCCCCGGGACTAGCGGGGGGGCCAGGGATACGCAGTATTTT. Its protein product is CASSPGTSGGARDTQYF.

The chain employs TRBV6-2 or TRBV6-3 and TRBJ1-2; D is uncertain. CDR1 MNHEY and CDR2 SVGEGT come from the germline V gene. This CDR3 region has 13 residues. The ends were cut back, 7 bases at V and 8 bases at J, with 17 bases in the middle. The CDR3 DNA sequence: TGTGCCAGCACCCCGGACCAACCCCGGGGCTACACCTTC. It yields the protein CASTPDQPRGYTF.

This clonotype was counted a few times. The rearrangement uses TRBV10-3 and TRBJ1-6; no clear D gene. The germline V and J ends were trimmed by 2 bases and 8 bases, with 7 bases remaining between them. This CDR3 has 13 amino acids. Germline values: CDR1 ENHRY, CDR2 SYGVKD. CDR3 residues: CAISEGPDSPLHF. The CDR3 coding sequence is TGTGCCATCAGTGAGGGGCCCGATTCACCCCTCCACTTT.